Sequencing of this T cell receptor (beta chain) was carried out in a study of T-cell reconstitution after alpha-beta-depleted transplantation in children. The study, taken as a whole, reports: Newly made T cells mostly supplied T-cell counts and diversity one year after transplant.

The table lists this clonotype with many counts. Its specificity is not known. Unique molecular identifiers featured in how the TCRbeta library was prepared. TCRdb passed the PCR reads through MiXCR, listing each CDR3 protein once. This table has roughly 500,000 distinct CDR3 sequences, roughly a tenth appearing once. This CDR3 spans 14 amino acids. Deletions cut 3 bases from V and 6 bases from J, with 18 bases between. Germline loops: CDR1 DFQATT, CDR2 SNEGSKA (reference sequence). This sequence was found in a child aged 2 to 15 with inherited bone marrow failure, due to receive a stem cell transplant. Specimen: PBMCs, collected before TCRalphabeta/CD19-depleted stem cell transplant. This sequence joins TRBV20-1 and TRBJ2-7; D gene unclear. The CDR3 coding sequence is TGCAGTGCTAGCGGTTCTCCTCCCAAGCTCGAGCAGTACTTC. This gives the protein CSASGSPPKLEQYF.